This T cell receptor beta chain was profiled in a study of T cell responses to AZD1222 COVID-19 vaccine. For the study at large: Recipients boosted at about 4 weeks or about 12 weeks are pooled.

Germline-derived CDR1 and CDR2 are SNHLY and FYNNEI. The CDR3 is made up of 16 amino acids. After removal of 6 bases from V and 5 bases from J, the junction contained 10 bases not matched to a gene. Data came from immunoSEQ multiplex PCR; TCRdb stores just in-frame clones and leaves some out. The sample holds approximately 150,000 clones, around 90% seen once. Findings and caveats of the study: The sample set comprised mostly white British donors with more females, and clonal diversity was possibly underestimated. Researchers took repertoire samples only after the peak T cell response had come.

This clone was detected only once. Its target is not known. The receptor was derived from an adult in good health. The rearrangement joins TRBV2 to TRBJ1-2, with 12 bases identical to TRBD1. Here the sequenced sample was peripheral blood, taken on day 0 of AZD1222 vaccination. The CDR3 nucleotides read TGTGCCAGCAGAGTAGGGACAGGGGGCGCGGGATATGGCTACACCTTC. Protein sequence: CASRVGTGGAGYGYTF.